Shown below are 23 T cell receptor beta chains from a single sample sequenced in a study of beta chain features in type 1 diabetes. Study outcomes and limitations: Patients with Type 1 diabetes showed moderately but significantly shorter TCRB CDR3s in all four CD4+ subsets.

Expressed TCRB transcripts were sequenced because the entire RNA isolate underwent reverse transcription. The protocol was immunoSEQ multiplex PCR, while the TCRdb copy is restricted to in-frame clones and leaves out a portion. The sample lists hundreds of thousands of clones; roughly an eighth were seen once. Their target antigens are unknown. The specimen was naive CD4+ T cells from blood. These receptors all stem from a young man with type 1 diabetes.

V gene TRBV12-5 combines with J gene TRBJ1-2; D ambiguous. Trimming stripped 3 bases from V and 4 bases from J, with 21 bases between. This CDR3 has 17 amino acids. Germline CDR1 reads LGHNT; CDR2 reads FRNRAP. Written as DNA, the CDR3 is TGTGCTAGTGGTTTATCGGAGGTGATAGGTGGTCCCTATGGCTACACCTTC. The encoded protein is CASGLSEVIGGPYGYTF.

This clone has just a few counts. J is TRBJ2-7 and V is TRBV25-1; tentatively, D is TRBD2 (5 bases). Trimming removed 8 bases from V and 0 bases from J, with 17 bases in between. There are 15 residues in the CDR3. Germline values: CDR1 MGHDK, CDR2 SYGVNS. Here the CDR3 DNA reads TGTGCCAGCGCGAGAGAGGGCTCCGGCTCCTACGAGCAGTACTTC. This encodes CASAREGSGSYEQYF.

The V and J genes are TRBV9 and TRBJ1-1; D remains ambiguous. Per the germline V gene, CDR1 is SGDLS and CDR2 is YYNGEE. The CDR3 consists of 15 residues. The ends were cut back, 2 bases at V and 1 base at J, with 12 bases in the middle. The CDR3 is CASSVSGQENTEAFF. The CDR3 nucleotides are TGTGCCAGCAGCGTCTCGGGCCAGGAGAACACTGAAGCTTTCTTT. Full variable domain (missing parts from reference TRBV9 and TRBJ1-1): DSGVTQTPKHLITATGQRVTLRCSPRSGDLSVYWYQQSLDQGLQFLIQYYNGEERAKGNILERFSAQQFPDLHSELNLSSLELGDSALYFCASSVSGQENTEAFFGQGTRLTVV.

The gene calls are TRBV18 and TRBJ1-3; TRBD1 might be the D (5 bases). Deletions cut 5 bases from V and 0 bases from J, with 8 bases between. Looked up from germline, CDR1 is KGHSH and CDR2 is LQKENI. CDR3 length: 14 residues. The CDR3: CASSGDSSGNTIYF. The DNA of the CDR3 is TGTGCCAGCTCAGGCGACAGCTCTGGAAACACCATATATTTT. Complete variable domain (other parts from reference TRBV18 and TRBJ1-3): NAGVMQNPRHLVRRRGQEARLRCSPMKGHSHVYWYRQLPEEGLKFMVYLQKENIIDESGMPKERFSAEFPKEGPSILRIQQVVRGDSAAYFCASSGDSSGNTIYFGEGSWLTVV.

The gene calls are TRBV2 and TRBJ2-2; tentative D call: TRBD2 (6 bases). This CDR3 is built from 17 residues. V was shortened by 3 bases and J by 0 bases, with 14 bases between the two germline ends. In germline, CDR1 is SNHLY, CDR2 FYNNEI. The CDR3 DNA is TGTGCCAGCAGTGAGAGGAGGGTGGCAACGAACACCGGGGAGCTGTTTTTT. Translated, it gives CASSERRVATNTGELFF.

This clone was observed a handful of times. The genes are TRBV30 and TRBJ2-5; weak D call: TRBD2 (5 bases). Per germline, CDR1 GTSNPN and CDR2 SVGIG (reference sequence). This CDR3 spans 12 amino acids. V lost 1 base, J lost 5 bases, and 8 bases lay in between. For the CDR3, the DNA is TGTGCCTGGAGTGCGGACTGGGAGACCCAGTACTTC. It translates to CAWSADWETQYF. Together with reference TRBV30 and TRBJ2-5, the CDR3 gives the full variable domain: SQTIHQWPATLVQPVGSPLSLECTVEGTSNPNLYWYRQAAGRGLQLLFYSVGIGQISSEVPQNLSASRPQDRQFILSSKKLLLSDSGFYLCAWSADWETQYFGPGTRLLVL.

This clone has a handful of counts. The chain has TRBV30 and TRBJ2-6; no clear D. The germline gives CDR1 GTSNPN, CDR2 SVGIG (reference sequence). Trimming left V 0 bases short and J 2 bases short, with 11 bases between. This CDR3 spans 16 amino acids. The CDR3 nucleotides read TGTGCCTGGAGTGTAATCGGGTTCGCTGGGGCCAACGTCCTGACTTTC. Translating gives CAWSVIGFAGANVLTF.

This clone was counted a few times. This chain links TRBV9 with TRBJ2-1; 7 bases line up with TRBD1. This CDR3 has 14 amino acids. V was clipped by 0 bases and J by 6 bases; unmatched bases: 3. The germline gives CDR1 SGDLS, CDR2 YYNGEE. This CDR3 is CASSVAGGSNEQFF. The CDR3 DNA sequence: TGTGCCAGCAGCGTAGCAGGGGGAAGCAATGAGCAGTTCTTC.

In this sample, this clone turned up a few times. This sequence joins TRBV15 and TRBJ1-2, with a weak D call TRBD1 (6 bases). The germline CDR1 and CDR2 sequences are LNHNV and YYDKDF (reference sequence). Trimming took off 0 bases at V and 5 bases at J, with 16 bases between the two ends. The CDR3 has 16 amino acids. CDR3: CATSRDQTGMRYGYTF. The CDR3 region has the DNA TGTGCCACCAGCAGAGATCAGACAGGCATGAGGTATGGCTACACCTTC.

In this sample, this clone turned up a few times. This sequence joins TRBV9 and TRBJ1-2; a possible D gene is TRBD1 (5 bases). CDR3 size: 14 residues. Trimming stripped 1 base from V and 8 bases from J, with 15 bases between. Germline lookup yields CDR1 SGDLS and CDR2 YYNGEE. The CDR3 nucleotides read TGTGCCAGCAGCGTACTCGGGGGAGCGAGCGGCTACACCTTC. It is translated as CASSVLGGASGYTF.

The chain links TRBV29-1 to TRBJ2-2; D could derive from TRBD1 or TRBD2 (5 bases each). This CDR3 has 14 amino acids. From germline, CDR1 is SQVTM and CDR2 ANQGSEA. V gave up 4 bases and J gave up 2 bases, with 11 bases separating them. CDR3 region: CSVVPGANTGELFF. CDR3 DNA: TGCAGCGTTGTTCCCGGGGCCAACACCGGGGAGCTGTTTTTT.

The CDR3 nucleotides read TGTGCCATCAGTGAGGACAGATACGAGCAGTACTTC. This sequence encodes CAISEDRYEQYF. This sequence joins TRBV10-3 and TRBJ2-5, with D possibly matching TRBD1 (5 bases). The J call may be wrong; the DNA end is better matched by TRBJ2-7. From germline, CDR1 is ENHRY and CDR2 SYGVKD. The CDR3 covers 12 residues.

The DNA of the CDR3 is TGTGCCAGCAGGCGAGGAGCGGGGGTTAATGAGCAGTTCTTC. This gives the protein CASRRGAGVNEQFF. The chain combines TRBV7-9 with TRBJ2-1, with TRBD2 matching 8 bases. V was pared by 6 bases and J by 7 bases, with 8 bases of the junction left unmatched. In germline, CDR1 is SEHNR, CDR2 FQNEAQ (reference sequence). This CDR3 comprises 14 residues.

This clone was observed a few times. The rearrangement links TRBV5-1 to TRBJ2-7, with a weak D call TRBD2 (6 bases). Trimming took off 3 bases at V and 3 bases at J, with 19 bases between the two ends. The length of the CDR3 is 16 residues. The germline V gene has CDR1 SGHRS and CDR2 YFSETQ. CDR3 sequence (DNA): TGCGCCAGCAGCTCACCGTGGGGGACTTTGGACTACGAGCAGTACTTC. It specifies CASSSPWGTLDYEQYF. Complete variable domain (other parts from reference TRBV5-1 and TRBJ2-7): KAGVTQTPRYLIKTRGQQVTLSCSPISGHRSVSWYQQTPGQGLQFLFEYFSETQRNKGNFPGRFSGRQFSNSRSEMNVSTLELGDSALYLCASSSPWGTLDYEQYFGPGTRLTVT.

J is TRBJ2-1 and V is TRBV7-6; tentatively, D is TRBD1 or TRBD2 (5 bases each). Germline V gives CDR1 SGHVS, CDR2 FNYEAQ. CDR3 length: 16 amino acids. V shed 3 bases and J shed 8 bases, with 20 bases lying between them. The CDR3 DNA follows: TGTGCCAGCAGCTTGGGGACGACTGGCCCCATCCATGAGCAGTTCTTC. This gives the protein CASSLGTTGPIHEQFF.

This clone turned up a few times. The chain carries TRBV6-5 and TRBJ1-5, with D perhaps matching TRBD1 (5 bases). Germline V CDR1 and CDR2: MNHEY, SVGAGI. The CDR3 runs 13 residues. Trimming stripped 5 bases from V and 5 bases from J, with 10 bases between. CDR3 in amino acids: CASSPWTYQPQHF. The CDR3, as DNA: TGTGCCAGCAGTCCCTGGACATATCAGCCCCAGCATTTT.

Only a few counts were recorded for this clone. The chain joins TRBV5-1 to TRBJ2-5; TRBD1 might be the D (5 bases). This CDR3 comprises 16 residues. Trimming left V 2 bases short and J 2 bases short, with 16 bases between. Germline lookup yields CDR1 SGHRS and CDR2 YFSETQ. The CDR3 here is CASSFQGGFGQETQYF. CDR3 coding DNA: TGCGCCAGCAGCTTCCAGGGCGGTTTCGGTCAAGAGACCCAGTACTTC.

The rearrangement links TRBV28 to TRBJ1-1; a possible D gene is TRBD1 (6 bases). The CDR3 sequence is 14 residues long. Trimming stripped 4 bases from V and 1 base from J, with 10 bases between. Germline CDR1 MDHEN, CDR2 SYDVKM. Written as DNA, the CDR3 is TGTGCCAGCAGTTCAGGGACATCGAACACTGAAGCTTTCTTT. It codes for CASSSGTSNTEAFF.

In its sample, this clone was seen a few times. The V and J genes are TRBV15 and TRBJ1-1; D ambiguous. Germline CDR1 is LNHNV and CDR2 is YYDKDF (reference sequence). The V end lost 4 bases, the J end lost 4 bases, and 10 bases lay between the germline ends. This CDR3 spans 13 amino acids. Here the CDR3 reads CATSISSGTEAFF. CDR3 nucleotides: TGTGCCACCAGCATCTCCTCGGGCACTGAAGCTTTCTTT.

The chain couples TRBV16 to TRBJ2-7; 8 positions agree with TRBD1. This CDR3 has 19 residues. Losses at the gene ends were 4 bases for V and 3 bases for J; bases not matched to a gene: 20. Germline loops: CDR1 KGHSY, CDR2 FQNENV. CDR3 coding DNA: TGTGCCAGCAGCCGCCGATGGGGGACAGGCGATAAACAAAACTACGAGCAGTACTTC. Translated: CASSRRWGTGDKQNYEQYF. Full variable domain (outside the CDR3, taken from reference TRBV16 and TRBJ2-7): GEEVAQTPKHLVRGEGQKAKLYCAPIKGHSYVFWYQQVLKNEFKFLISFQNENVFDETGMPKERFSAKCLPNSPCSLEIQATKLEDSAVYFCASSRRWGTGDKQNYEQYFGPGTRLTVT.

The chain joins TRBV6-1 to TRBJ1-2; TRBD1 agrees at 8 bases. Germline lookup yields CDR1 MNHNS and CDR2 SASEGT. The V gene end was trimmed by 4 bases and the J gene end by 4 bases; junction bases not matched to a gene: 8. This CDR3 is 15 amino acids long. The CDR3 DNA sequence: TGTGCCAGCAGTGCTGGGACAGGCGGGGTCTATGGCTACACCTTC. Protein product: CASSAGTGGVYGYTF.

The chain joins TRBV6-5 to TRBJ2-2; D tentatively fits TRBD1 or TRBD2 (5 bases each). V lost 8 bases, J lost 3 bases, and 13 bases lay in between. Looked up from germline, CDR1 is MNHEY and CDR2 is SVGAGI. The CDR3 runs 14 residues. This CDR3 reads CASGDGQYTGELFF. CDR3 bases: TGTGCCAGCGGGGACGGACAATACACCGGGGAGCTGTTTTTT.

This rearrangement joins TRBV5-6 to TRBJ1-4; 7 bases agree with TRBD1. The CDR3 has 14 amino acids. Germline assignment: CDR1 SGHDT and CDR2 YYEEEE. V dropped 4 bases and J dropped 4; count of bases not matched to a gene: 4. The CDR3, as DNA: TGTGCCAGCAGCGTGGGACAGCTTAATGAAAAACTGTTTTTT. Translated: CASSVGQLNEKLFF.